There are a few counts of the clone carrying this T cell receptor (beta chain). Authors' data handling: Reference gene primer amplification gave nucleated cell count estimates. Sequenced by immunoSEQ multiplex PCR; TCRdb stores in-frame clones only, minus some. From that table come the V and J calls and clone size; the DNA was used to work out D and trimming. This table has 200,000 to 300,000 clones, 87% appearing once. The V gene's germline CDR1 is MNHNY and CDR2 SVGAGI (reference sequence). The CDR3 consists of 16 residues. Trimming took 5 bases from V and 5 from J; bases not matched to a gene: 11. This sample is drawn from a study of blood T cell repertoires in COVID-19.

Sample: peripheral blood. The chain uses TRBV6-6 and TRBJ2-2, with 7 bases fitting TRBD2. The source of this sequence is a man aged 60 to 75 who had recovered from COVID-19. The CDR3 spells CASSVARQGGTGELFF. CDR3 DNA: TGTGCCAGCAGTGTGGCGCGGCAGGGAGGGACCGGGGAGCTGTTTTTT.